This T cell receptor beta chain was sequenced during a study of OX40 agonist ivuxolimab in advanced cancers. Study details: Among those enrolled, mean age was around 55 years (range about 23 to 85) and 82.7% were male. Prior checkpoint blockade (anti-PD-1, anti-PD-L1 or anti-CTLA-4) was permitted; approximately 40% had it.

Method: immunoSEQ multiplex PCR; TCRdb's copy keeps in-frame clones and lacks some. The repertoire includes roughly 70,000 clones, nearly 90% of them detected once, and 3% to 4% sits in the top ten. With respect to this clone: Its antigen is undetermined.

Study-level points and caveats: Some of the lowest clonal expansion was seen in partial responders at 0.1-3.0 mg/kg.

Trimming removed 2 bases at V and 7 bases at J, with 12 bases between. From germline, CDR1 is SGHKS and CDR2 YYEKEE (reference sequence). The CDR3 extends over 13 amino acids. Blood was sampled at baseline, cycle 4 day 1, and cycle 7 day 1. This rearrangement joins TRBV5-5 to TRBJ1-1; the D gene is possibly TRBD1 (6 bases). This material consisted of CD4+ or CD8+ T cells sorted from blood, taken in a trial of the OX40 agonist ivuxolimab. This clonotype originated in an adult with an advanced solid tumor such as melanoma, head and neck, liver or kidney cancer. CDR3 coding DNA: TGTGCCAGCAGCTTTTGGGGGCGTGATGAAGCTTTCTTT. Encoded protein: CASSFWGRDEAFF.